Each of the 20 T cell receptor beta chains below was sequenced from the same sample in a study of T cell clonality in common variable immunodeficiency. Clones were read by immunoSEQ multiplex PCR, and TCRdb kept only the in-frame ones, dropping some. This sample comprises fewer than 55,000 clones, none seen once only. Sequencing was done on a sample of peripheral blood mononuclear cells. Receptors were obtained from a person aged 18 to 69 in good health.

This clone appeared many times. The read terminates 3 residues before the CDR3 end, so the remaining end is supplied by the germline J gene. The chain uses TRBV18 and TRBJ1-4; 7 bases are shared with TRBD1. The CDR3 runs to 13 residues. V trimming: 7 bases; J trimming: 4 bases; junction bases outside the gene matches: 3. Germline V gene lookup returns CDR1 KGHSH and CDR2 LQKENI. The CDR3 here is CASFQGGNEKLFF. The CDR3 DNA, read in part, is TGTGCCAGCTTCCAGGGGGGTAATGAAAAA.

This clone has at least ten counts. The DNA ends 3 residues before the CDR3 does, and the rest of the CDR3 is filled in from the germline J gene. The rearrangement joins TRBV6-4 to TRBJ2-5; the match to TRBD1 covers 11 bases. The germline CDR1 and CDR2 sequences are MRHNA and SNTAGT. With 10 bases clipped from V and 2 bases from J, the junction kept 9 bases outside the gene matches. CDR3 length: 15 amino acids. The chain's CDR3 is CAKGQGVRPQETQYF. The DNA read from the CDR3 is TGTGCCAAGGGACAGGGGGTCAGACCACAAGAGACC.

At least ten counts were recorded for this clone. The observed sequence ends 3 residues before the CDR3 terminus, with the missing tail filled in from the germline J gene. The J gene is TRBJ1-3, the V gene TRBV18; 11 bases match TRBD1. The germline gives CDR1 KGHSH, CDR2 LQKENI. The CDR3 consists of 18 residues. Germline trimming cut 1 base from V and 0 bases from J; bases unmatched to any gene: 5. The covered CDR3 bases are TGTGCCAGCTCACCACGGGGACAGGGGGTCAGCTCTGGAAACACC. Protein: CASSPRGQGVSSGNT. The full CDR3 is CASSPRGQGVSSGNTIYF.

In its sample, this clone was seen a few times. The read ends 3 residues before the CDR3 terminus; that terminus is restored from the germline J gene. This chain connects TRBV2 to TRBJ1-1; 8 positions match TRBD1. Germline V gives CDR1 SNHLY, CDR2 FYNNEI. J gave up 4 bases and V 8 bases, and 6 bases lay outside the gene matches. The CDR3 has 13 residues. The CDR3 sequence is CASGGTGGTEAFF. The CDR3 DNA, read in part, is TGTGCCAGCGGGGGGACAGGAGGCACTGAA.

This clone was detected ten times or more. The read is 3 residues too short to cover the CDR3 end, so that end is filled in from the germline J gene. The genes are TRBV6-2 or TRBV6-3 and TRBJ2-3; 13 bases map to TRBD2. V lost 2 bases to trimming and J lost 7 bases; unmatched junction nucleotides: 9. The V gene's germline CDR1 is MNHEY and CDR2 SVGEGT. The CDR3 spans 17 residues. The sequenced CDR3 bases are TGTGCCAGCAGTTACGAACTAGCGGGAGGGATAGTACATACG. Amino acids: CASSYELAGGIVHT. The whole CDR3 sequence is CASSYELAGGIVHTQYF.

Ten or more counts support this clone. Read data end 3 residues before the CDR3 end; the end is taken from the germline J gene. The chain links TRBV5-1 to TRBJ1-2, with TRBD1 as a possible D gene (5 bases). The CDR3 totals 14 residues. Between the trimmed V and J ends, which lost 0 bases and 3 bases, there was a span of 9 bases. CDR1 is SGHRS and CDR2 is YFSETQ in the germline V gene. The CDR3 here is CASSLEDSYYGYTF. CDR3 DNA, as far as it was read: TGCGCCAGCAGCTTGGAAGACAGTTACTATGGC. The entire variable domain, with the rest obtained from reference TRBV5-1 and TRBJ1-2, is as follows: KAGVTQTPRYLIKTRGQQVTLSCSPISGHRSVSWYQQTPGQGLQFLFEYFSETQRNKGNFPGRFSGRQFSNSRSEMNVSTLELGDSALYLCASSLEDSYYGYTFGSGTRLTVV.

This clone was found many times. The CDR3 extends 3 residues past the end of the read, so its final part is completed from the germline J gene. The rearrangement joins TRBV5-1 to TRBJ1-5; D ambiguous. The germline V gene has CDR1 SGHRS and CDR2 YFSETQ. This CDR3 region has 13 residues. Trimming took 7 bases from V and 2 from J, leaving 10 bases between them. The CDR3: CASGSRGNQPQHF. The sequenced part of the CDR3 DNA is TGCGCCAGCGGCAGTAGGGGCAATCAGCCC.

This clone has just a few counts. The read ends 3 residues before the CDR3 terminus; that terminus is restored from the germline J gene. The genes are TRBV7-2 and TRBJ1-1, with 7 bases that match TRBD1. From germline, CDR1 is SGHTA and CDR2 FQGNSA. This CDR3 contains 13 residues. The sequenced CDR3 bases are TGTGCCAGCAGCACAATCCAGGGGGGAGAA. Translating it yields CASSTIQGGE. In full, the CDR3 is CASSTIQGGEAFF.

On this clone: The read stops 3 residues short of the end of the CDR3; the missing end is completed from the germline J gene. The chain employs TRBV30 and TRBJ2-1; 9 bases match TRBD2. CDR3 size: 18 residues. The trim removed 4 bases at V and 9 bases at J, leaving 22 bases unmatched. Looked up from germline, CDR1 is GTSNPN and CDR2 is SVGIG (reference sequence). CDR3 in amino acids: CAWTPWENLVAGDIEQFF. The CDR3 DNA, read in part, is TGTGCCTGGACCCCTTGGGAGAACTTGGTAGCGGGAGATATTGAG.

In its sample, this clone ranks as medium-sized (0.01 to 0.1%). The sequenced fragment ends 3 residues before the CDR3 boundary, so the rest is inferred from the germline J gene. V gene TRBV20-1 combines with J gene TRBJ2-1, with TRBD2 matching over 7 bases. The CDR3 runs to 14 residues. The germline CDR1 and CDR2 sequences are DFQATT and SNEGSKA (reference sequence). The V and J ends lost 2 bases and 2 bases, in that order; junction bases with no gene match: 3. The CDR3: CSARSAGAYNEQFF. The CDR3 DNA, read in part, is TGCAGTGCTAGATCTGCGGGAGCCTACAATGAG.

This clone has a count of ten or more. The read halts 3 residues ahead of the CDR3 end, with the missing end drawn from the germline J gene. This sequence joins TRBV7-6 and TRBJ2-3; 10 bases are shared with TRBD2. The V gene's germline CDR1 is SGHVS and CDR2 FNYEAQ. CDR3 length: 18 residues. The J segment lost 0 bases and the V segment lost 3 bases, leaving 9 bases of the junction unmatched. This CDR3 reads CASSLSVAGGQSTDTQYF. CDR3 DNA, as far as it was read: TGTGCCAGCAGCTTGTCGGTAGCGGGGGGTCAAAGCACAGATACG.

This clone was detected ten times or more. The read finishes 3 residues shy of the CDR3 end, and the germline J gene is used to complete it. The chain employs TRBV30 and TRBJ1-4, with D perhaps TRBD1 (6 bases). The CDR3 loop spans 14 amino acids. V lost 0 bases, J lost 7 bases, and 12 bases lay in between. Germline V gives CDR1 GTSNPN, CDR2 SVGIG (reference sequence). CDR3 protein: CAWSVRGRSEKLFF. The CDR3 bases that were read are TGTGCCTGGAGTGTAAGGGGGAGGAGTGAAAAA.

In its sample, this clone was seen many times. The CDR3 is cut off 3 residues early in the read; its end comes from the germline J gene. V and J are TRBV7-9 and TRBJ2-5; 7 nucleotides match TRBD2. The germline gives CDR1 SEHNR, CDR2 FQNEAQ (reference sequence). V lost 5 bases, J lost 2 bases, and 5 bases stayed unmatched. The CDR3 runs 14 residues. Incomplete CDR3 DNA: TGTGCCAGCAGCGTTAAAGCGGGACAAGAGACC. As protein: CASSVKAGQET. The whole CDR3 protein is CASSVKAGQETQYF.

This clone was found many times. The read terminates 3 residues ahead of where the CDR3 ends, so the germline J gene completes it. The rearrangement uses TRBV5-4 and TRBJ2-1, with a tentative D call TRBD2 (6 bases). Germline V lookup: CDR1 SGHNT, CDR2 YYREEE (reference sequence). CDR3 size: 15 residues. V lost 3 bases and J lost 8, with 18 bases in between. The DNA read from the CDR3 is TGTGCCAGCAGCTCCCTGACGGGGGAAGCGGATGAG. Amino acid sequence: CASSSLTGEADE. The full CDR3 sequence reads CASSSLTGEADEQFF.

This clone was recorded many times. Sequencing ends 3 residues short of the CDR3 end; the germline J gene provides the rest. The chain uses TRBV13 and TRBJ2-5; D might be TRBD1 (6 bases). From germline, CDR1 is PRHDT and CDR2 FYEKMQ (reference sequence). The CDR3 is 17 amino acids. Trimming left V 4 bases short and J 0 bases short, with 18 bases between. Incomplete CDR3 DNA: TGTGCCAGCAGCTCCTCCGGGACATTCTCGTACCAAGAGACC. Translating gives CASSSSGTFSYQET. The CDR3 in full is CASSSSGTFSYQETQYF.

This clone was seen a handful of times. The CDR3 end lies 3 residues beyond the end of the read and is filled in from the germline J gene. This chain uses TRBV18 with TRBJ2-2; 7 positions match TRBD1. V dropped 3 bases and J dropped 5; count of bases not matched to a gene: 6. CDR3 length: 15 amino acids. Per germline, CDR1 KGHSH and CDR2 LQKENI. CDR3 DNA, as far as it was read: TGTGCCAGCTCACCCCGAGGGGGCGCGACCGGGGAG. Encoded protein: CASSPRGGATGE. The CDR3 reads in full as CASSPRGGATGELFF. The whole variable domain, remainder taken from reference TRBV18 and TRBJ2-2, is NAGVMQNPRHLVRRRGQEARLRCSPMKGHSHVYWYRQLPEEGLKFMVYLQKENIIDESGMPKERFSAEFPKEGPSILRIQQVVRGDSAAYFCASSPRGGATGELFFGEGSRLTVL.

Ten or more counts support this clone. The DNA ends 3 residues before the CDR3 does, and the rest of the CDR3 is filled in from the germline J gene. This chain links TRBV2 with TRBJ2-1; TRBD2 agrees at 14 bases. The CDR3 runs to 15 residues. Trimming removed 6 bases from V and 6 bases from J; junction bases left unmatched: 4. Germline V gene sequence: CDR1 SNHLY, CDR2 FYNNEI. CDR3: CASRPGLAGGNEQFF. Incomplete CDR3 DNA: TGTGCCAGCAGGCCCGGACTAGCGGGAGGCAATGAG.

A few counts support this clone. The CDR3 is cut off 3 residues early in the read; its end comes from the germline J gene. The V and J genes are TRBV7-8 and TRBJ1-5; 8 bases are a match to TRBD1. This CDR3 has 17 residues. Germline V lookup: CDR1 SGHVS, CDR2 FQNEAQ. V was clipped by 5 bases and J by 0 bases; unmatched bases: 9. Partial CDR3 DNA: TGTGCCAGCAGCCCCGGGACAGGCGTCTATAGCAATCAGCCC. Protein: CASSPGTGVYSNQP. The full CDR3 sequence reads CASSPGTGVYSNQPQHF.

This clone appeared many times. The CDR3 is cut off 3 residues early in the read; its end comes from the germline J gene. The rearrangement joins TRBV6-1 to TRBJ1-1, with D perhaps matching TRBD1 (5 bases). From germline, CDR1 is MNHNS and CDR2 SASEGT. The CDR3 is 10 residues long. Partial CDR3 DNA: TGTGCCAGCAGTGGGGGGGGA. Amino acids: CASSGGG. The entire CDR3 protein is CASSGGGAFF.

This clone was found many times. The read ends 3 residues before the CDR3 terminus; that terminus is restored from the germline J gene. This chain joins TRBV5-1 and TRBJ2-7; D call uncertain. Germline CDR1 and CDR2: SGHRS and YFSETQ. Trimming removed 1 base from V and 4 bases from J, with 12 bases in between. This CDR3 is 14 amino acids long. CDR3 DNA (partial): TGCGCCAGCAGCTTGACGGGTGGCCCTTACGAG. It yields the protein CASSLTGGPYE. The full CDR3 reads CASSLTGGPYEQYF.